The rows below give T cell receptor beta chains drawn from one sample of a study of CD8+ T cells in alopecia areata. This table comes from immunoSEQ multiplex PCR, and its TCRdb copy is limited to in-frame clones, with some not included. The table includes 200,000 or so clones, about two fifths detected once. The sequences come from CD4+ T cells sorted from blood, collected between weeks 30 and 35, from a patient treated with tofacitinib. Receptor source: a human donor with alopecia areata. Both conserved end residues are part of each CDR3. A D gene is named only where the DNA matches it firmly. Clone sizes are given selectively: once, few, many, or a class where the clone is expanded.

V gene	J gene	clone size	D gene	CDR3 DNA	CDR3 protein
TRBV7-3	TRBJ2-3	.	TRBD2	TGTGCCAGCAGCTTAGGGGGAGCAGCGGGAGAGGCAGATACGCAGTATTTT	CASSLGGAAGEADTQYF
TRBV30	TRBJ2-1	.	TRBD2	TGTGCCTGGGCCGGACCGGGACTAGCGGGATCCTACAATGAGCAGTTCTTC	CAWAGPGLAGSYNEQFF
TRBV14	TRBJ2-7	.	TRBD1	TGTGCCAGCAGCCAAGGTCCGGGACAGAACTACGAGCAGTACTTC	CASSQGPGQNYEQYF
TRBV6-5	TRBJ2-5	few	TRBD2	TGTGCCAGCACAGGAGGGACTAACAATTGGAAGACCCAGTACTTC	CASTGGTNNWKTQYF
TRBV18	TRBJ1-2	few	TRBD1	TGTGCCAGCTCAGGAAGGACAGGCGACGGCTACACCTTC	CASSGRTGDGYTF
TRBV30	TRBJ2-6	.	.	TGTGCCTGGAGTGAGTGGGAAGGGGCCAACGTCCTGACTTTC	CAWSEWEGANVLTF
TRBV6-1	TRBJ2-3	few	.	TGTGCCAGCAGTGCGCGAAGGGAGTCAGATACGCAGTATTTT	CASSARRESDTQYF
TRBV30	TRBJ1-2	.	.	TGTGCCTGGACCGTTGGGGGGCTGGACTATGGCTACACCTTC	CAWTVGGLDYGYTF
TRBV15	TRBJ2-7	.	.	TGTGCCACCAGCCCGGGGGGCCGCTACGAGCAGTACTTC	CATSPGGRYEQYF
TRBV28	TRBJ2-1	.	.	TGTGCCAGCAGCCACCTTCGGGGTGGGAGACGGGGGTTCTTC	CASSHLRGGRRGFF
TRBV6-6	TRBJ1-2	.	TRBD1	TGTGCCGGACAGGGTAACTATGGCTACACCTTC	CAGQGNYGYTF
TRBV30	TRBJ1-4	few	TRBD1	TGTGCCTGGAGTGCTCCAGGGGGCCCTGAAAAACTGTTTTTT	CAWSAPGGPEKLFF
TRBV5-6	TRBJ2-3	.	TRBD1	TGTGCCAGCAGCCCGACAGGGGGAACAGATACGCAGTATTTT	CASSPTGGTDTQYF
TRBV30	TRBJ2-4	.	.	TGTGCCTGGACCGAGGCAGGGAGGACGGCCAAAAACATTCAGTACTTC	CAWTEAGRTAKNIQYF
TRBV5-4	TRBJ2-7	.	TRBD2	TGTGCCAGCAACCCTAGCGGGAGGGTCTACGAGCAGTACTTC	CASNPSGRVYEQYF
TRBV6-1	TRBJ2-5	.	TRBD1	TGTGCCAGCAGTGAAGCGCGGGGGACAGGGAAAGAGACCCAGTACTTC	CASSEARGTGKETQYF
TRBV11-2	TRBJ1-4	few	.	TGTGCCAGCAGCTCCTCAGGGGTTGGGGAAAAACTGTTTTTT	CASSSSGVGEKLFF
TRBV5-1	TRBJ2-3	few	.	TGCGCCAGCAGCTACGACGGGGCTGGCTTGGCAGATACGCAGTATTTT	CASSYDGAGLADTQYF
TRBV20-1	TRBJ2-3	.	.	TGCAGTGCTAGATTGGCAGATACGCAGTATTTT	CSARLADTQYF
TRBV6-6	TRBJ2-7	.	.	TGTGCCAGCATAAAGGCCACGGGGAACGAGCAGTACTTC	CASIKATGNEQYF
TRBV6-1	TRBJ2-6	.	.	TGTGCCAGCAGAGCACAGAGCTCTGGGGCCAACGTCCTGACTTTC	CASRAQSSGANVLTF
TRBV18	TRBJ1-1	few	TRBD1	TGTGCCAGCTCACCCGAACAGGGGGGGACTGAAGCTTTCTTT	CASSPEQGGTEAFF
TRBV18	TRBJ2-1	few	.	TGTGCCAGCTCACCACTTCCGCTTGCGGATTACAATGAGCAGTTCTTC	CASSPLPLADYNEQFF
TRBV4-1	TRBJ2-2	.	.	TGCGCCAGCAGCCAAGAAGGACACACCGGGGAGCTGTTTTTT	CASSQEGHTGELFF
TRBV7-2	TRBJ2-3	few	.	TGTGCCAGCAGCGGACGTCGACAGGGCACAGATACGCAGTATTTT	CASSGRRQGTDTQYF
TRBV30	TRBJ1-1	.	.	TGTGCCTGGAGCCACATGTCGGGTGGCCGAGGTGAAGCTTTCTTT	CAWSHMSGGRGEAFF
TRBV6-5	TRBJ1-5	few	.	TGTGCCAGCAGTAAGGACCGGGGACAGCCCCAGCATTTT	CASSKDRGQPQHF
TRBV6-6	TRBJ2-1	few	.	TGTGCCAGCACTTCACTAGAATACAATGAGCAGTTCTTC	CASTSLEYNEQFF
TRBV9	TRBJ2-7	few	TRBD2	TGTGCCAGCAGCCAAGCGGGGGTATACGAGCAGTACTTC	CASSQAGVYEQYF
TRBV29-1	TRBJ1-4	.	TRBD1	TGCAGCGTTGGGACAGGGTATGAAAAACTGTTTTTT	CSVGTGYEKLFF
TRBV19	TRBJ2-1	.	TRBD2	TGTGCCAGTAGTCGTACTAGCGGGGGGGTAGATGAGCAGTTCTTC	CASSRTSGGVDEQFF
TRBV29-1	TRBJ2-1	.	TRBD2	TGCAGCGTTGAACGTGCTAGCGGGAGGAGGTATGAGCAGTTCTTC	CSVERASGRRYEQFF
TRBV29-1	TRBJ2-1	.	TRBD2	TGCAGCGCACACCCCGGGGGGGACAATGAGCAGTTCTTC	CSAHPGGDNEQFF
TRBV4-1	TRBJ2-2	few	TRBD1	TGCGCCAGCAGCCCAAAGGGACAGTGGAACACCGGGGAGCTGTTTTTT	CASSPKGQWNTGELFF
TRBV5-1	TRBJ2-3	few	TRBD2	TGCGCCAGCAGCTTGGCTAGCGGGGGGGCAGATACGCAGTATTTT	CASSLASGGADTQYF
TRBV7-2	TRBJ2-1	.	TRBD2	TGTGCCAGCAGCCCCAGCGGGGGGGCATGGAATGAGCAGTTCTTC	CASSPSGGAWNEQFF
TRBV6-4	TRBJ1-2	many	.	TGTGCCAGCAGTGCACAGGGCTATGGCTACACCTTC	CASSAQGYGYTF
TRBV15	TRBJ2-1	few	.	TGTGCCACCAGCAGAGTTGGGACGCAAGAGCAGTTCTTC	CATSRVGTQEQFF
TRBV11-2	TRBJ2-3	.	.	TGTGCCAGCAGCCCCGCAGATACGCAGTATTTT	CASSPADTQYF
TRBV11-2	TRBJ1-2	.	TRBD1	TGTGCCAGCAGCTGGGACAGCTATGGCTACACCTTC	CASSWDSYGYTF
TRBV4-2	TRBJ2-7	.	.	TGTGCCAGCAGCCAAGCGGATCTCTACGAGCAGTACTTC	CASSQADLYEQYF
TRBV19	TRBJ2-3	few	TRBD1	TGTGCCACCTCGGACAGGGGCAGCACAGATACGCAGTATTTT	CATSDRGSTDTQYF
TRBV20-1	TRBJ2-3	few	.	TGCAGTGCGGGCAAAGACAGCACGCAGTATTTT	CSAGKDSTQYF
TRBV19	TRBJ2-7	.	.	TGTGCCAGTAGTATAACGGTCGGACCCTACGAGCAGTACTTC	CASSITVGPYEQYF
TRBV15	TRBJ2-5	.	.	TGTGCCACCAGCAGAGACACCGGACGGTCCGGCTGGGAGACCCAGTACTTC	CATSRDTGRSGWETQYF
TRBV28	TRBJ1-2	.	TRBD1	TGTGCCAGCAGTTTAGAGAGGGTGAGGGGGCCTAACTATGGCTACACCTTC	CASSLERVRGPNYGYTF
TRBV7-9	TRBJ2-1	.	TRBD2	TGTGCCAGCAGTGCAATCCGGGGCCAACTAGCGTCTGAGCAGTTCTTC	CASSAIRGQLASEQFF
TRBV6-1	TRBJ1-6	.	.	TGTGCCAGCACTAGGGATAACAATTCACCCCTCCACTTT	CASTRDNNSPLHF
TRBV4-1	TRBJ2-3	.	TRBD2	TGCGCCAGCAGCCAAGAAGGGCTAGCGGGAGCGCAAAATACGCAGTATTTT	CASSQEGLAGAQNTQYF
TRBV15	TRBJ2-1	once	TRBD2	TGTGCCACCAGCAGAGGTACTAGCGGGACTCACAATGAGCAGTTCTTC	CATSRGTSGTHNEQFF
TRBV7-9	TRBJ1-1	few	.	TGTGCCAGCAGCTTACGAGCAGGGAGGACTGAAGCTTTCTTT	CASSLRAGRTEAFF
TRBV25-1	TRBJ1-2	.	.	TGTGCCAGCAGTGAGGGGAATTTTGGCTACACCTTC	CASSEGNFGYTF
TRBV7-9	TRBJ2-1	few	TRBD2	TGTGCCAGCAGCTTACCCGCCCCTTGGAGCGGGAGGGGCCTAAATGAGCAGTTCTTC	CASSLPAPWSGRGLNEQFF
TRBV28	TRBJ1-2	.	.	TGTGCCAGCAGTTTGCAGGGAGGCGGCTACACCTTC	CASSLQGGGYTF
TRBV11-2	TRBJ2-5	few	TRBD1	TGTGCCAGCAGCCCCCAGGGACAGGGCTACGGGACCCAGTACTTC	CASSPQGQGYGTQYF
TRBV5-1	TRBJ2-5	.	TRBD2	TGCGCCAGCAGCCCATGGGGTAGCGGGGTCCAAGAGACCCAGTACTTC	CASSPWGSGVQETQYF
TRBV30	TRBJ2-4	.	.	TGTGCCTGGGTCTCTCCGGGACGTAAGGGAAACATTCAGTACTTC	CAWVSPGRKGNIQYF
TRBV11-2	TRBJ1-1	.	.	TGTGCCAGCAGCATAAGACGTGGGGGGAACACTGAAGCTTTCTTT	CASSIRRGGNTEAFF